What follows are 25 T cell receptor beta chains derived from one specimen sequenced in a study of blood T cell repertoires in COVID-19. Measured with immunoSEQ multiplex PCR; TCRdb has only the in-frame clones, and not every one. The top ten hold over 3% of the sample, which has about 64,000 clones, approximately 90% seen once. Sequences were obtained from peripheral blood. The source is a man aged 65 to 79 with acute or convalescent COVID-19.

This clone was seen more than once but under ten times. The chain recombines TRBV4-1 with TRBJ2-2; 7 nucleotides agree with TRBD2. The CDR3 totals 15 residues. CDR1 and CDR2 from the germline V gene are MGHRA and YSYEKL. Trimming removed 4 bases from V and 2 bases from J; junction bases left unmatched: 4. The CDR3 region has the DNA TGCGCCAGCAGCCGAGCGGGGCGTAACACCGGGGAGCTGTTTTTT. Its protein product is CASSRAGRNTGELFF.

The V and J genes are TRBV14 and TRBJ1-6, with 7 bases that match TRBD1. The ends lost 4 bases at V and 9 bases at J; junction bases unmatched: 9. Germline V gene sequence: CDR1 SGHDN, CDR2 FVKESK. CDR3 length: 15 residues. CDR3 DNA: TGTGCCAGCAGCCGAAGACAGGGCCTGACTTCACCCCTCCACTTT. It is translated as CASSRRQGLTSPLHF. Using reference TRBV14 and TRBJ1-6 for the parts outside the CDR3, the full variable domain is EAGVTQFPSHSVIEKGQTVTLRCDPISGHDNLYWYRRVMGKEIKFLLHFVKESKQDESGMPNNRFLAERTGGTYSTLKVQPAELEDSGVYFCASSRRQGLTSPLHFGNGTRLTVT.

This sequence joins TRBV7-2 and TRBJ1-1; D gene uncertain. The CDR3 spans 14 residues. CDR1 is SGHTA and CDR2 is FQGNSA in the germline V gene. V lost 2 bases, J lost 3 bases, and 10 bases lay in between. Here the CDR3 reads CASSLPGIHTEAFF. As DNA, the CDR3 is TGTGCCAGCAGCTTACCCGGGATTCACACTGAAGCTTTCTTT.

The rearrangement links TRBV4-2 to TRBJ2-3; the D is unclear. Germline V gene lookup returns CDR1 LGHNA and CDR2 YNFKEQ. CDR3 length equals 14 residues. V lost 0 bases, J lost 4 bases, and 8 bases lay in between. The CDR3 region is CASSQDPQADTQYF. CDR3 bases: TGTGCCAGCAGCCAAGATCCGCAGGCAGATACGCAGTATTTT.

The chain combines TRBV2 with TRBJ2-3, with 8 bases lining up with TRBD1. The germline gives CDR1 SNHLY, CDR2 FYNNEI. V lost 4 bases to trimming and J lost 7 bases; unmatched junction nucleotides: 10. This CDR3 has 15 amino acids. In nucleotides, the CDR3 is TGTGCCAGCAGTGGACAGGGGAGCAGCTCATATACGCAGTATTTT. The encoded protein is CASSGQGSSSYTQYF.

V gene TRBV18 combines with J gene TRBJ2-7, with a tentative D call TRBD2 (7 bases). The V gene's germline CDR1 is KGHSH and CDR2 LQKENI. The CDR3 covers 15 residues. V was pared by 5 bases and J by 2 bases, with 16 bases between. CDR3 amino acids: CASSSAPGGPYEQYF. The CDR3, as DNA: TGTGCCAGCTCATCGGCCCCCGGGGGGCCCTACGAGCAGTACTTC. The variable domain in full, completed from reference TRBV18 and TRBJ2-7, reads NAGVMQNPRHLVRRRGQEARLRCSPMKGHSHVYWYRQLPEEGLKFMVYLQKENIIDESGMPKERFSAEFPKEGPSILRIQQVVRGDSAAYFCASSSAPGGPYEQYFGPGTRLTVT.

This rearrangement joins TRBV4-2 to TRBJ2-2, with D perhaps matching TRBD2 (5 bases). There are 15 residues in the CDR3. V was clipped by 2 bases and J by 6 bases, with 13 bases between them. Germline V gives CDR1 LGHNA, CDR2 YNFKEQ. This CDR3 is CASSQSTRAPGELFF. The CDR3 DNA reads TGTGCCAGCAGCCAAAGTACTAGGGCCCCCGGGGAGCTGTTTTTT.

The gene calls are TRBV7-9 and TRBJ1-2; D is ambiguous. Germline V CDR1 and CDR2: SEHNR, FQNEAQ (reference sequence). Trimming took 2 bases from V and 4 from J, leaving 5 bases between them. This CDR3 comprises 12 residues. The CDR3 DNA reads as TGTGCCAGCAGCTTATCCTCCTATGGCTACACCTTC. Its translation: CASSLSSYGYTF.

The chain couples TRBV10-1 to TRBJ1-1, with a weak D call TRBD1 (5 bases). The V gene's germline CDR1 is WNHNN and CDR2 SYGVQD (reference sequence). The CDR3 runs 13 residues. V was clipped by 5 bases and J by 10 bases, with 17 bases between them. CDR3 in amino acids: CASSSRAGFVAFF. CDR3 nucleotide sequence: TGCGCCAGCAGTTCCAGGGCAGGGTTCGTAGCTTTCTTT.

V and J are TRBV9 and TRBJ1-6; TRBD1 aligns across 9 bases. This CDR3 comprises 17 residues. The germline gives CDR1 SGDLS, CDR2 YYNGEE. The ends lost 3 bases at V and 2 bases at J; junction bases unmatched: 6. The DNA for the CDR3 is TGTGCCAGCAGCGAGGGACAGGGTTTCCCCTATAATTCACCCCTCCACTTT. Residues: CASSEGQGFPYNSPLHF.

The chain has TRBV18 and TRBJ2-4; TRBD2 might be the D (6 bases). The CDR3 contains 20 residues. Germline CDR1 is KGHSH and CDR2 is LQKENI. Trimming pared 3 bases from V and 0 bases from J, leaving 24 bases between. The CDR3 coding sequence is TGTGCCAGCTCACCCGGGGGAGGTGTCGAACGGGCGATAGCCAAAAACATTCAGTACTTC. Translating gives CASSPGGGVERAIAKNIQYF.

The V and J genes are TRBV7-9 and TRBJ2-5; D might be TRBD2 (6 bases). In germline, CDR1 is SEHNR, CDR2 FQNEAQ (reference sequence). Trimming pared 3 bases from V and 0 bases from J, leaving 11 bases between. The CDR3 sequence is 15 residues long. In DNA form, the CDR3 reads TGTGCCAGCAGCTTTCGCGGGACTGACCAAGAGACCCAGTACTTC. Amino acid sequence: CASSFRGTDQETQYF. The variable domain in full, completed from reference TRBV7-9 and TRBJ2-5, reads DTGVSQNPRHKITKRGQNVTFRCDPISEHNRLYWYRQTLGQGPEFLTYFQNEAQLEKSRLLSDRFSAERPKGSFSTLEIQRTEQGDSAMYLCASSFRGTDQETQYFGPGTRLLVL.

The CDR3 is CASSLVGLVYNEQFF. In nucleotides, the CDR3 is TGTGCCAGCAGCTTAGTAGGACTAGTCTACAATGAGCAGTTCTTC. This rearrangement joins TRBV7-9 to TRBJ2-1; 7 bases agree with TRBD2. CDR3 length: 15 amino acids. Germline V gives CDR1 SEHNR, CDR2 FQNEAQ (reference sequence). Trimming removed 1 base from V and 3 bases from J; junction bases left unmatched: 3.

The chain combines TRBV6-2 or TRBV6-3 with TRBJ1-2, with 7 bases aligning to TRBD1. CDR1 is MNHEY and CDR2 is SVGEGT in the germline V gene. The CDR3 extends over 15 amino acids. The V gene end was trimmed by 0 bases and the J gene end by 4 bases; junction bases not matched to a gene: 5. CDR3: CASSYSTGPLYGYTF. CDR3 sequence (DNA): TGTGCCAGCAGTTACTCGACAGGGCCCCTCTATGGCTACACCTTC.

The chain's CDR3 is CASRSPGQGAYGELFF. In nucleotides, the CDR3 is TGTGCCAGCAGATCCCCGGGACAGGGGGCTTACGGGGAGCTGTTTTTT. The V and J genes are TRBV7-2 and TRBJ2-2, with 12 bases fitting TRBD1. There are 16 residues in the CDR3. The germline gives CDR1 SGHTA, CDR2 FQGNSA. The V segment lost 6 bases and the J segment 7 bases; nucleotides outside the gene matches: 9.

This clone was seen a single time. This chain connects TRBV7-8 to TRBJ2-1, with TRBD2 matching over 7 bases. The germline CDR1 and CDR2 sequences are SGHVS and FQNEAQ. This CDR3 comprises 19 residues. V dropped 0 bases and J dropped 2; count of bases not matched to a gene: 13. CDR3 DNA: TGTGCCAGCAGCTTAGCACTTGGCTTTGCGGGGGTGGCCTACAATGAGCAGTTCTTC. It yields the protein CASSLALGFAGVAYNEQFF.

The chain is built from TRBV6-6 and TRBJ2-7; 11 bases are shared with TRBD1. The CDR3 length is 14 residues. V shed 10 bases, J shed 6 bases, and the junction held 11 bases outside the gene matches. CDR1 is MNHNY, CDR2 SVGAGI, per germline (reference sequence). CDR3 in DNA: TGTGCCACCTTAGAGGACAGGGGGCCAGTCGAGCAGTACTTC. Amino acid sequence: CATLEDRGPVEQYF.

The gene calls are TRBV2 and TRBJ2-7; TRBD2 agrees at 7 bases. The V gene's germline CDR1 is SNHLY and CDR2 FYNNEI. Losses at the gene ends were 6 bases for V and 2 bases for J; bases not matched to a gene: 4. This CDR3 is built from 13 residues. DNA for the CDR3: TGTGCCAGCAGAGGCGGGGGACCCTACGAGCAGTACTTC. Residues: CASRGGGPYEQYF.

This clone was recorded only once. V usage is TRBV30 and J usage is TRBJ1-2; maybe TRBD1 (5 bases). Germline CDR1 is GTSNPN and CDR2 is SVGIG (reference sequence). This CDR3 region has 16 residues. The ends were cut back, 0 bases at V and 4 bases at J, with 18 bases in the middle. CDR3 amino acids: CAWSVLPGPQGYGYTF. CDR3 DNA: TGTGCCTGGAGTGTACTGCCAGGCCCCCAGGGCTATGGCTACACCTTC.

This clone was counted a single time. The chain combines TRBV5-1 with TRBJ2-3; 9 bases are shared with TRBD1. Germline V lookup: CDR1 SGHRS, CDR2 YFSETQ. The CDR3 extends over 15 amino acids. Losses at the gene ends were 4 bases for V and 1 base for J; bases not matched to a gene: 4. CDR3 amino acids: CASSLRTGGTDTQYF. In DNA form, the CDR3 reads TGCGCCAGCAGCCTCCGGACAGGGGGCACAGATACGCAGTATTTT.

The chain has TRBV6-1 and TRBJ1-5, with a weak D call TRBD1 (5 bases). Germline assignment: CDR1 MNHNS and CDR2 SASEGT. The CDR3 is 14 residues long. Trimming took 6 bases from V and 3 from J, leaving 12 bases between them. CDR3 in DNA: TGTGCCAGCAGCAGACAGAGAGACAATCAGCCCCAGCATTTT. Translated, it gives CASSRQRDNQPQHF.

The genes are TRBV18 and TRBJ1-1, with D possibly being TRBD1 (5 bases). This CDR3 comprises 14 residues. CDR1 and CDR2 from the germline V gene are KGHSH and LQKENI. Trimming took 3 bases from V and 0 from J, leaving 8 bases between them. CDR3 sequence: CASSPQGLNTEAFF. CDR3 bases: TGTGCCAGCTCACCCCAGGGCTTGAACACTGAAGCTTTCTTT.

V and J are TRBV28 and TRBJ1-5; possibly TRBD1 for D (6 bases). Germline V gene sequence: CDR1 MDHEN, CDR2 SYDVKM. The CDR3 covers 15 residues. V lost 5 bases, J lost 0 bases, and 11 bases lay in between. The CDR3: CASSATTGSNQPQHF. The CDR3 DNA sequence: TGTGCCAGCAGTGCGACGACAGGTAGCAATCAGCCCCAGCATTTT.

The V call is TRBV19, the J call TRBJ1-2; D is uncertain. The CDR3 length is 15 residues. Germline values: CDR1 LNHDA, CDR2 SQIVND (reference sequence). The V and J ends lost 5 bases and 6 bases respectively, with 19 bases between them. The CDR3 nucleotides read TGTGCCAGTAGTCCAACGATGGGGTCCGGGGATGGCTACACCTTC. Its translation is CASSPTMGSGDGYTF.

This chain's CDR3 is CASSLGPTVNEQFF. CDR3 sequence (DNA): TGTGCCAGCAGCTTAGGCCCTACCGTTAATGAGCAGTTCTTC. V usage is TRBV7-6 and J usage is TRBJ2-1, with D unclear. The germline V and J ends were trimmed by 1 base and 7 bases, with 11 bases remaining between them. CDR3 length equals 14 residues. In germline, CDR1 is SGHVS, CDR2 FNYEAQ.